What follows is one T cell receptor beta chain and its context. Its antigen is as yet unknown. An end of the junction does not agree with germline; a read error may underlie this. Clones were sequenced by immunoSEQ multiplex PCR, and TCRdb holds only the in-frame ones, with some missing. The table lists approximately 32,000 clones, around 80% of them singletons, with about 4.5% in the top ten. Blood was drawn at the time of colonoscopy. The sample is drawn from a study of pediatric ulcerative colitis. About the study: Most patients had pancolitis, and two had left-sided colitis.

Study outcomes and limitations: A couple of rectal CDR3 clonotypes occurred in all ulcerative colitis patients. Repertoires came from total lymphocyte DNA, so rare subsets like regulatory T cells may be missed.

This clonotype was obtained from a boy aged 5-17 years with severe ulcerative colitis. Sequenced material: blood.

CDR3 protein: CSVEGLMNTEAFF. The DNA for the CDR3 is TGCAGCGTCGAAGGTCTCATGAACACTGAAGCTTTCTTT. The chain couples TRBV29-1 to TRBJ1-1, with no clear D. The CDR3 totals 13 residues. The germline V gene encodes CDR1 SQVTM and CDR2 ANQGSEA.